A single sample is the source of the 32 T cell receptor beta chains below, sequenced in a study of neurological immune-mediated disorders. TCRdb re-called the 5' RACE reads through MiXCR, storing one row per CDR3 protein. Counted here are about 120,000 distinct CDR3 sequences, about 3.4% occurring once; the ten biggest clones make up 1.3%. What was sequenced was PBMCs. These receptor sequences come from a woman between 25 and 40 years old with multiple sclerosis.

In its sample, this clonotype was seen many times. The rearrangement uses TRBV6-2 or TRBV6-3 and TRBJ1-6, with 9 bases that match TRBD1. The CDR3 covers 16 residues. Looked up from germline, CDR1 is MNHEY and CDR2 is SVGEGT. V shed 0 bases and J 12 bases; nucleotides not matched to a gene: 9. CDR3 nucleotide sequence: TGTGCCAGCAGTTACTCGGGACAGGGCCTCCGAAGACCCCTCCACTTT. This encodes CASSYSGQGLRRPLHF.

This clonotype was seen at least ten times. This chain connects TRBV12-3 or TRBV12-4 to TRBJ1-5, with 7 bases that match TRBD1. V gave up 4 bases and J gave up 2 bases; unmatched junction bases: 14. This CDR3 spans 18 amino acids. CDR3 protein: CASSSKQDRDRGNQPQHF. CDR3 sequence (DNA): TGTGCCAGCAGTTCTAAACAAGACAGGGATCGGGGCAATCAGCCCCAGCATTTT.

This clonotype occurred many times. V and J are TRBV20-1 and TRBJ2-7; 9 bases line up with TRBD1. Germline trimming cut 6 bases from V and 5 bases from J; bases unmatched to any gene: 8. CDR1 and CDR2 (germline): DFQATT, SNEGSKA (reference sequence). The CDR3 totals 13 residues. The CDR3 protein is CSAIGTGLDEQYF. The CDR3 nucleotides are TGCAGTGCAATAGGGACAGGGCTCGACGAGCAGTACTTC.

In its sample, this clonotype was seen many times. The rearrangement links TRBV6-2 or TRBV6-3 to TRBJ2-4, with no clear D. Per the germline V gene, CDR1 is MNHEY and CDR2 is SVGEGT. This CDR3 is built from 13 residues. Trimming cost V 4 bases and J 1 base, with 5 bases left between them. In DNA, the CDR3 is TGTGCCAGCAGTTTCGAGGCCAAAAACATTCAGTACTTC. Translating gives CASSFEAKNIQYF.

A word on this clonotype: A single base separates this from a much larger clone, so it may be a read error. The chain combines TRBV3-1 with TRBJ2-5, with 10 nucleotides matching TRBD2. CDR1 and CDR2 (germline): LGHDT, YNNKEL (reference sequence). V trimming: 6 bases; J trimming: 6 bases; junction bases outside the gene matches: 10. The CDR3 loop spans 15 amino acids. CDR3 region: CASSSGAGGQKTQYF. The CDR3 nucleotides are TGTGCCAGCAGTTCTGGAGCGGGGGGGCAAAAGACCCAGTACTTC.

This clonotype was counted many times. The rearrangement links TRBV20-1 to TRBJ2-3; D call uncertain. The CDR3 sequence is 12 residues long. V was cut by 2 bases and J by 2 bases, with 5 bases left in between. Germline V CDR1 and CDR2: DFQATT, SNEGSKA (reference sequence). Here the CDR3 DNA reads TGCAGTGCTAGACGGTTCACAGATACGCAGTATTTT. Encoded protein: CSARRFTDTQYF.

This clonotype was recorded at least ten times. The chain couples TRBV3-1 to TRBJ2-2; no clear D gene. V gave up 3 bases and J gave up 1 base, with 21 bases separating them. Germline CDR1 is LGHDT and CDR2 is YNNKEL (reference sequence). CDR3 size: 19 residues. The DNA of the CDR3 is TGTGCCAGCAGCCACCCTCTACCCACCCGACATTTGAACACCGGGGAGCTGTTTTTT. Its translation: CASSHPLPTRHLNTGELFF.

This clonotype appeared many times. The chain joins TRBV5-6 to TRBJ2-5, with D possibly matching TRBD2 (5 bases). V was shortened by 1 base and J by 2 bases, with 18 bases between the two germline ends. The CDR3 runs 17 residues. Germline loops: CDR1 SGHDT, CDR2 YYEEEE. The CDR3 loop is CASSLRGLAAYQETQYF. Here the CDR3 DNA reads TGTGCCAGCAGCTTGCGTGGGCTAGCTGCTTATCAAGAGACCCAGTACTTC.

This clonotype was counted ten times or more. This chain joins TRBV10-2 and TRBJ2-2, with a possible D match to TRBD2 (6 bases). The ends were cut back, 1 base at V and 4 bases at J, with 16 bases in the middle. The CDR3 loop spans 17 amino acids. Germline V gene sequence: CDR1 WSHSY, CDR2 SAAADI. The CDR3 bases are TGCGCCAGCAGTGAGTGGGGACTCCCCGGGGTCACCGGGGAGCTGTTTTTT. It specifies CASSEWGLPGVTGELFF.

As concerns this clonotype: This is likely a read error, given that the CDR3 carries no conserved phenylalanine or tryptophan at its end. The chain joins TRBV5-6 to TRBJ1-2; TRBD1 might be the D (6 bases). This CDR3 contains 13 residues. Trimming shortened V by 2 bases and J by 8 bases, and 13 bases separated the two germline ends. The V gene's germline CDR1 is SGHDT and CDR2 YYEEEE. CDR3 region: CASSLTGLRGYTN. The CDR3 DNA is TGTGCCAGCAGCTTAACAGGGCTGAGGGGCTACACCAAC.

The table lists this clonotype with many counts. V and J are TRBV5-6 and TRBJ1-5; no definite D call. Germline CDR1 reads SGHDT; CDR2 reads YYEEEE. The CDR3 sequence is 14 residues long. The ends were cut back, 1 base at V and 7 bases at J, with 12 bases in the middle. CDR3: CASSLPGVSQPQHF. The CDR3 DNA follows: TGTGCCAGCAGCTTGCCGGGTGTTTCCCAGCCCCAGCATTTT.

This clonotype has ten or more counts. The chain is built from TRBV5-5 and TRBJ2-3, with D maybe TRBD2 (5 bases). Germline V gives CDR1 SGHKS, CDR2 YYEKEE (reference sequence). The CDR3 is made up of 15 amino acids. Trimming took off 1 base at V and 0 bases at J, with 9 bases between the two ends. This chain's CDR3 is CASSLRTGSTDTQYF. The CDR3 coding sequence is TGTGCCAGCAGCTTGAGGACGGGAAGCACAGATACGCAGTATTTT.

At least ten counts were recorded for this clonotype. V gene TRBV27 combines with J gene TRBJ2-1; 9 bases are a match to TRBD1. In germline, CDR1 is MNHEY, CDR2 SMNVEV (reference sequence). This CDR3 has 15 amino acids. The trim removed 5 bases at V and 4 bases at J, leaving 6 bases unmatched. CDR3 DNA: TGTGCCAGCAGTACAGGGGGCCGGTATTACAATGAGCAGTTCTTC. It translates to CASSTGGRYYNEQFF.

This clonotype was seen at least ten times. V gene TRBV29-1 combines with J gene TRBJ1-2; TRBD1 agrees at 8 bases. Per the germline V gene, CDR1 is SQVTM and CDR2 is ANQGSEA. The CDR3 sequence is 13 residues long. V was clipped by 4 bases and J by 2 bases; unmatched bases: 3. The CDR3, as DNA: TGCAGCGTTGCGGCAGGGGGCAACTATGGCTACACCTTC. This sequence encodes CSVAAGGNYGYTF.

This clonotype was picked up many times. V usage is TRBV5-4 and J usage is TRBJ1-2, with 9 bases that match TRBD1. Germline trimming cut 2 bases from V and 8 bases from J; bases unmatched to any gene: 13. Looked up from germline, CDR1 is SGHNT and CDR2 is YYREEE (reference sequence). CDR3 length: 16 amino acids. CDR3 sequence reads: CASSLLAGQGARGYTF. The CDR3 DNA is TGTGCCAGCAGCTTACTCGCGGGACAGGGAGCGAGAGGCTACACCTTC.

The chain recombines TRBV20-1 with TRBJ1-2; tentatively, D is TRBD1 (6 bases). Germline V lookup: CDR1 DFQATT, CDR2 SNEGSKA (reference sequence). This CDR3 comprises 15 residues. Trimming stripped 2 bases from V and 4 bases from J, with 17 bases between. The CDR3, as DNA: TGCAGTGCTAGAAACCGGGAGGGGGTGGGCTATGGCTACACCTTC. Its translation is CSARNREGVGYGYTF.

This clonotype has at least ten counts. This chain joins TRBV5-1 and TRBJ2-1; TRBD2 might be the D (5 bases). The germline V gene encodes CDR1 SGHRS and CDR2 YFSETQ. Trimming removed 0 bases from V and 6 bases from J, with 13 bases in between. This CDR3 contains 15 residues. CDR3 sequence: CASSLAIEGANEQFF. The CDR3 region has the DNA TGCGCCAGCAGCTTGGCCATCGAGGGAGCCAATGAGCAGTTCTTC.

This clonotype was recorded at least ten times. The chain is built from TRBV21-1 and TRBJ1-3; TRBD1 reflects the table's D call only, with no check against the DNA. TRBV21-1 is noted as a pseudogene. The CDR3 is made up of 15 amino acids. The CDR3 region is CASSKLTGSGNTIYF. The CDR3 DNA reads TGTGCCAGCAGCAAACTGACAGGTTCTGGAAACACCATATATTTT.

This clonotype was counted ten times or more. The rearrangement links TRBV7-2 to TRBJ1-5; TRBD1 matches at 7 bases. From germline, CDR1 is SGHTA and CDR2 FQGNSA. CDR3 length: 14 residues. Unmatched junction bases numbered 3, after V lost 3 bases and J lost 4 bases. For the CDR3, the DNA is TGTGCCAGCAGCTTTACAGGGGATAATCAGCCCCAGCATTTT. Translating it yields CASSFTGDNQPQHF.

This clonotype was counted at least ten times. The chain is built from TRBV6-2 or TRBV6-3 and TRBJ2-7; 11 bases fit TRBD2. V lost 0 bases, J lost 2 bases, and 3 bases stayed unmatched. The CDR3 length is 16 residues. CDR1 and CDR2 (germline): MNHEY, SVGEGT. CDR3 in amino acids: CASSYSSGLAAYEQYF. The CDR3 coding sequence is TGTGCCAGCAGTTACTCATCGGGACTAGCGGCCTACGAGCAGTACTTC.

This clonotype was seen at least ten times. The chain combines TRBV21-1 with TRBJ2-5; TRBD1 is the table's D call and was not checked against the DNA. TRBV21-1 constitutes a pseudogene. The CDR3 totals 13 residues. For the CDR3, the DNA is TGTGCCCCAGGGGGGGGAATCAGGGAGACCCAGTACTTC. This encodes CAPGGGIRETQYF.

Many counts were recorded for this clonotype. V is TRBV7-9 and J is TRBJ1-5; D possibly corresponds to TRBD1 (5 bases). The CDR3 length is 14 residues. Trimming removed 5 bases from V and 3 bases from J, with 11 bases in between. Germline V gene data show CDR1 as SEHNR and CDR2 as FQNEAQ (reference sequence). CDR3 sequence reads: CASSTGTVNQPQHF. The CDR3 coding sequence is TGTGCCAGCAGCACTGGGACGGTCAATCAGCCCCAGCATTTT.

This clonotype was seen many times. In nucleotides, the CDR3 is TGCAGTGCGAGTGGGACACTGAACACTGAAGCTTTCTTT. Amino acids: CSASGTLNTEAFF. The V gene is TRBV20-1, the J gene TRBJ1-1, with D possibly being TRBD1 (6 bases). This CDR3 is built from 13 residues. The V and J ends lost 6 bases and 0 bases respectively, with 11 bases between them. CDR1 is DFQATT and CDR2 is SNEGSKA in the germline V gene (reference sequence).

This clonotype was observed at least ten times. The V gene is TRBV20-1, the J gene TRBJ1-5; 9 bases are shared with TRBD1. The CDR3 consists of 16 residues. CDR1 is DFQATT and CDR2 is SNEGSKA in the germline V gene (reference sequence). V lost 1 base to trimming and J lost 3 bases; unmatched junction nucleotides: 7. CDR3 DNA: TGCAGTGCTAGAGGGTTGGACAGGGGCCCCAATCAGCCCCAGCATTTT. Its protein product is CSARGLDRGPNQPQHF.

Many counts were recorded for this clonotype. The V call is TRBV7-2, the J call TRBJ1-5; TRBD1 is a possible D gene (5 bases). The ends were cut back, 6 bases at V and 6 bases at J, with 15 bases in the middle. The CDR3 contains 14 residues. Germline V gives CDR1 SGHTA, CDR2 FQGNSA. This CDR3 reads CASSPQGGGQPQHF. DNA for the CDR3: TGTGCCAGCAGTCCGCAGGGAGGAGGTCAGCCCCAGCATTTT.

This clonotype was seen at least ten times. This chain's CDR3 is CASSLVGTGGVSTDTQYF. The CDR3 DNA sequence: TGTGCCAGCAGCTTAGTCGGGACAGGGGGCGTCAGCACAGATACGCAGTATTTT. The V call is TRBV7-8, the J call TRBJ2-3, with TRBD1 matching 12 bases. The CDR3 is 18 amino acids. V dropped 1 base and J dropped 0; count of bases not matched to a gene: 5. Germline V CDR1 and CDR2: SGHVS, FQNEAQ.

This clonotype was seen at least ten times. CDR3 nucleotide sequence: TGTGCCATCCCCGGGCCCGCCACCGGGGAGCTGTTTTTT. It translates to CAIPGPATGELFF. The chain uses TRBV10-3 and TRBJ2-2; D is uncertain. CDR1 is ENHRY, CDR2 SYGVKD, per germline. This CDR3 spans 13 amino acids. V lost 8 bases to trimming and J lost 4 bases, with 11 bases between them.

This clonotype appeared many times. DNA of the CDR3: TGTGCCAGCAGTGTAAAAGCGACGATCTATGGCTACACCTTC. This translates into CASSVKATIYGYTF. This chain connects TRBV2 to TRBJ1-2; D is uncertain. The CDR3 is 14 amino acids. V lost 4 bases and J 4 bases, leaving 13 bases between the germline ends. CDR1 and CDR2 from the germline V gene are SNHLY and FYNNEI. Together with reference TRBV2 and TRBJ1-2, the CDR3 gives the full variable domain: EPEVTQTPSHQVTQMGQEVILRCVPISNHLYFYWYRQILGQKVEFLVSFYNNEISEKSEIFDDQFSVERPDGSNFTLKIRSTKLEDSAMYFCASSVKATIYGYTFGSGTRLTVV.

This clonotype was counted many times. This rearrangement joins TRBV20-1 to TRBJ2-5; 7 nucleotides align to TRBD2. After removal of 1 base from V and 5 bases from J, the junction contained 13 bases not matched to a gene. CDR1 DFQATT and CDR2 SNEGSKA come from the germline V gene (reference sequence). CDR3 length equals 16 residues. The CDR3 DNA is TGCAGTGCTAGAGTCCCAGTGGGGGGGGGTAGCGAGACCCAGTACTTC. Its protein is CSARVPVGGGSETQYF.

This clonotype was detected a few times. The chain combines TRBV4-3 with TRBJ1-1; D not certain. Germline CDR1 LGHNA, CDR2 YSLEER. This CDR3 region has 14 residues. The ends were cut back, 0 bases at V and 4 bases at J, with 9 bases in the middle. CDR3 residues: CASSQDKEGTEAFF. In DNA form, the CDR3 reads TGCGCCAGCAGCCAAGATAAAGAGGGCACTGAAGCTTTCTTT.

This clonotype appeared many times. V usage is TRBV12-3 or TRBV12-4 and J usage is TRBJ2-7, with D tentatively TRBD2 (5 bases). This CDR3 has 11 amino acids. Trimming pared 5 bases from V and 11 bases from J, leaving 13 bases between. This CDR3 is CASSPGLAEYF. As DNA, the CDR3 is TGTGCCAGCAGTCCTGGACTTGCGGAGTACTTC.

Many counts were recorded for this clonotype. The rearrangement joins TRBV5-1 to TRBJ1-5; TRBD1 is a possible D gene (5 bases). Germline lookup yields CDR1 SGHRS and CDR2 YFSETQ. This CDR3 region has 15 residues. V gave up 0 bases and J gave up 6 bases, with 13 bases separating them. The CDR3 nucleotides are TGCGCCAGCAGCTTGGGGGGCAGGATCGGTCAGCCCCAGCATTTT. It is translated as CASSLGGRIGQPQHF.